One and the same sample provided the 25 T cell receptor beta chains below, sequenced in a study of T cells in Graves' hyperthyroidism and ophthalmopathy. TCR beta CDR3 sequences were amplified from RNA transcripts. Researchers ran a first-round RT-PCR on the TCR CDR3 using the HTBI primer set. TCRdb itself ran the multiplex PCR reads through MiXCR, one entry per CDR3 protein. The data contain approximately 490,000 distinct CDR3 sequences, less than 25% of them seen just once; the ten biggest clones take up 45% to 50%. The source material was blood. These receptors originate from a woman in her seventies with Graves' ophthalmopathy.

V usage is TRBV11-3 and J usage is TRBJ1-2; TRBD1 matches 7 bases. The CDR3 runs to 17 residues. Germline-derived CDR1 and CDR2 are SGHNT and YENEEA. With V trimmed by 5 bases and J by 0 bases, 12 bases remained unmatched. The CDR3 region has the DNA TGTGCCAGCAGCCCCGGAAATACCGGGACAGCTAACTATGGCTACACCTTC. Translation: CASSPGNTGTANYGYTF.

In its sample, this clonotype was seen a few times. The CDR3 DNA reads as TGTGCCAGCAGTCCTAGTATCCGAACTGAAGCTTTCTTT. As protein: CASSPSIRTEAFF. The chain carries TRBV28 and TRBJ1-1; the D is unclear. The germline V and J ends were trimmed by 5 bases and 5 bases, with 12 bases remaining between them. Germline V gene data show CDR1 as MDHEN and CDR2 as SYDVKM. The CDR3 is 13 residues long.

Here the CDR3 DNA reads TGTGCCAGCAGTACTGGGACAGGGGATTCACCCCTCCACTTT. Its protein is CASSTGTGDSPLHF. The chain recombines TRBV6-1 with TRBJ1-6, with 10 bases that match TRBD1. Germline CDR1 is MNHNS and CDR2 is SASEGT. Losses at the gene ends were 5 bases for V and 8 bases for J; bases not matched to a gene: 3. The CDR3 loop spans 14 amino acids.

This clonotype was detected many times. The chain links TRBV20-1 to TRBJ2-3; D not certain. The germline CDR1 and CDR2 sequences are DFQATT and SNEGSKA (reference sequence). This CDR3 spans 13 amino acids. V was shortened by 0 bases and J by 6 bases, with 10 bases between the two germline ends. CDR3 sequence: CSAREGYLDTQYF. DNA for the CDR3: TGCAGTGCTAGAGAAGGCTACTTGGATACGCAGTATTTT.

The V gene is TRBV29-1, the J gene TRBJ1-1; 7 bases match TRBD1. Germline V gene sequence: CDR1 SQVTM, CDR2 ANQGSEA. The CDR3 loop spans 15 amino acids. After removal of 1 base from V and 6 bases from J, the junction contained 11 bases not matched to a gene. CDR3 sequence: CSVEASGQAGAEAFF. The DNA of the CDR3 is TGCAGCGTTGAAGCGTCCGGACAGGCCGGGGCTGAAGCTTTCTTT. Drawing the rest from reference TRBV29-1 and TRBJ1-1, the complete variable domain is SAVISQKPSRDICQRGTSLTIQCQVDSQVTMMFWYRQQPGQSLTLIATANQGSEATYESGFVIDKFPISRPNLTFSTLTVSNMSPEDSSIYLCSVEASGQAGAEAFFGQGTRLTVV.

This chain uses TRBV6-2 or TRBV6-3 with TRBJ2-7, with D hard to call. V lost 1 base to trimming and J lost 7 bases, with 14 bases between them. CDR1 is MNHEY and CDR2 is SVGEGT in the germline V gene. This CDR3 has 14 residues. The CDR3 region has the DNA TGTGCCAGCAGTTACTTTGACTCCTCGCGGGAGCAGTACTTC. It codes for CASSYFDSSREQYF.

The chain employs TRBV7-2 and TRBJ1-2, with 7 bases lining up with TRBD1. Germline-derived CDR1 and CDR2 are SGHTA and FQGNSA. This CDR3 spans 12 amino acids. Unmatched junction bases numbered 4, after V lost 6 bases and J lost 6 bases. CDR3 bases: TGTGCCAGCAGTCTTGGGACAGATGGCTACACCTTC. Translating gives CASSLGTDGYTF.

This clonotype was seen only a few times. V usage is TRBV29-1 and J usage is TRBJ1-2; perhaps TRBD1 as D (5 bases). The CDR3 sequence is 13 residues long. V was shortened by 6 bases and J by 1 base, with 12 bases between the two germline ends. Germline values: CDR1 SQVTM, CDR2 ANQGSEA. The CDR3 sequence: CSVRDLLNYGYTF. CDR3 in DNA: TGCAGCGTCAGGGACCTGCTTAACTATGGCTACACCTTC.

This clonotype was counted at least ten times. V gene TRBV12-3 or TRBV12-4 combines with J gene TRBJ2-5, with D perhaps TRBD1 (6 bases). The CDR3 spans 15 residues. V was shortened by 5 bases and J by 5 bases, with 18 bases between the two germline ends. CDR3 region: CASSPNRVLYETQYF. The CDR3, as DNA: TGTGCCAGCAGTCCAAACAGGGTTTTATATGAGACCCAGTACTTC.

The chain has TRBV12-3 or TRBV12-4 and TRBJ2-4; D remains ambiguous. The CDR3 has 15 residues. V dropped 5 bases and J dropped 13 bases, with 24 bases sitting between them. The CDR3, as DNA: TGTGCCAGCAGTCCCCCGGGCCATCGGCTGAGATTACAGTACTTC. Translation: CASSPPGHRLRLQYF.

This clonotype occurred many times. The rearrangement uses TRBV6-1 and TRBJ1-2; 8 bases align to TRBD1. Germline trimming cut 5 bases from V and 0 bases from J; bases unmatched to any gene: 5. Germline CDR1 MNHNS, CDR2 SASEGT. This CDR3 region has 15 residues. CDR3 sequence reads: CASSTQTGANYGYTF. The CDR3 DNA follows: TGTGCCAGCAGTACCCAGACAGGGGCTAACTATGGCTACACCTTC.

V is TRBV30 and J is TRBJ1-2; a weak D match, TRBD1 (5 bases). The germline gives CDR1 GTSNPN, CDR2 SVGIG (reference sequence). This CDR3 contains 13 residues. V lost 1 base to trimming and J lost 4 bases, with 10 bases between them. CDR3 protein: CAWSGNRGYGYTF. CDR3 DNA: TGTGCCTGGAGTGGGAATAGGGGCTATGGCTACACCTTC.

This clonotype was observed a handful of times. The chain employs TRBV20-1 and TRBJ2-1; 11 nucleotides agree with TRBD2. From germline, CDR1 is DFQATT and CDR2 SNEGSKA (reference sequence). There are 14 residues in the CDR3. V was clipped by 7 bases and J by 9 bases; unmatched bases: 11. The CDR3 reads CSVILAGGGGEQFF. The DNA of the CDR3 is TGCAGTGTTATTCTAGCGGGGGGTGGTGGTGAGCAGTTCTTC.

The chain combines TRBV11-3 with TRBJ2-1; D gene unclear. The CDR3 covers 16 residues. CDR1 is SGHNT, CDR2 YENEEA, per germline. V shed 0 bases and J shed 0 bases, with 9 bases lying between them. The CDR3: CASSLDGVSSYNEQFF. The DNA of the CDR3 is TGTGCCAGCAGCTTAGATGGAGTAAGCTCCTACAATGAGCAGTTCTTC.

This clonotype was seen many times. The chain is built from TRBV20-1 and TRBJ1-5; maybe TRBD1 (6 bases). This CDR3 spans 15 amino acids. CDR1 is DFQATT, CDR2 SNEGSKA, per germline (reference sequence). V shed 1 base and J shed 5 bases, with 15 bases lying between them. CDR3 sequence: CSARGLGAGDQPQHF. The CDR3 bases are TGCAGTGCTAGAGGCCTAGGGGCAGGGGATCAGCCCCAGCATTTT.

CDR3 sequence reads: CASTPGASGSYEQFF. CDR3 sequence (DNA): TGTGCCAGCACCCCGGGGGCTAGCGGGAGTTATGAGCAGTTCTTC. J is TRBJ2-1 and V is TRBV7-2, with TRBD2 matching 10 bases. Germline assignment: CDR1 SGHTA and CDR2 FQGNSA. The CDR3 length is 15 residues. Trimming cost V 7 bases and J 8 bases; bases outside gene matches: 11.

The J gene is TRBJ2-5, the V gene TRBV27, with a possible D match to TRBD2 (6 bases). Germline V CDR1 and CDR2: MNHEY, SMNVEV (reference sequence). The V end lost 3 bases, the J end lost 5 bases, and 13 bases lay between the germline ends. The CDR3 is 14 residues long. The CDR3 sequence: CASSLEGRTETQYF. The CDR3 DNA is TGTGCCAGCAGTTTGGAGGGAAGGACGGAGACCCAGTACTTC.

The table lists this clonotype with a few counts. J is TRBJ2-7 and V is TRBV5-6; 7 bases match TRBD1. The germline V gene has CDR1 SGHDT and CDR2 YYEEEE. With V trimmed by 2 bases and J by 3 bases, 5 bases remained unmatched. This CDR3 region has 14 residues. The CDR3 sequence is CASSFSDRDYEQYF. As DNA, the CDR3 is TGTGCCAGCAGCTTCTCCGACAGGGACTACGAGCAGTACTTC.

This rearrangement joins TRBV19 to TRBJ2-7; TRBD1 aligns across 8 bases. The CDR3 is 17 residues long. Per germline, CDR1 LNHDA and CDR2 SQIVND (reference sequence). V was clipped by 2 bases and J by 6 bases; unmatched bases: 15. CDR3 nucleotide sequence: TGTGCCAGTAGTATAAGGCAGGGGGCAAAGTTGGCAGCCGAGCAGTACTTC. Translation gives CASSIRQGAKLAAEQYF.

This clonotype was detected ten times or more. J is TRBJ1-5 and V is TRBV7-2, with D possibly TRBD1 on 6 matching bases. Germline-derived CDR1 and CDR2 are SGHTA and FQGNSA. V lost 2 bases and J 6 bases, leaving 8 bases between the germline ends. The CDR3 sequence is 13 residues long. CDR3 DNA: TGTGCCAGCAGCTTAAAAGGGGGTCAGCCCCAGCATTTT. Translating it yields CASSLKGGQPQHF.

CDR3 nucleotide sequence: TGTGCCACCAGTGACCCTACTAGCGGGAGTAACAATGAGCAGTTCTTC. Encoded protein: CATSDPTSGSNNEQFF. The V gene is TRBV24-1, the J gene TRBJ2-1; 11 bases fit TRBD2. Germline CDR1 reads KGHDR; CDR2 reads SFDVKD. The CDR3 sequence is 16 residues long. The V segment lost 4 bases and the J segment 5 bases; nucleotides outside the gene matches: 6.

This clonotype has only a few counts. This sequence joins TRBV24-1 and TRBJ1-4; D is ambiguous. There are 11 residues in the CDR3. CDR1 is KGHDR and CDR2 is SFDVKD in the germline V gene. V was cut by 6 bases and J by 7 bases, with 5 bases left in between. The CDR3 reads CATSNGEKLFF. The CDR3 nucleotides are TGTGCCACCAGTAATGGTGAAAAACTGTTTTTT.

This clonotype was observed many times. V and J are TRBV12-3 or TRBV12-4 and TRBJ2-2, with TRBD1 matching 10 bases. The V and J ends lost 1 base and 7 bases, in that order; junction bases with no gene match: 6. This CDR3 contains 16 residues. CDR3 in DNA: TGTGCCAGCAGTTTAGGCGGGACAGGGGTGGGCGGGGAGCTGTTTTTT. Its translation is CASSLGGTGVGGELFF.

This clonotype was counted only a few times. V and J are TRBV4-3 and TRBJ2-5; tentatively, D is TRBD1 (6 bases). The CDR3 has 17 amino acids. Germline CDR1 reads LGHNA; CDR2 reads YSLEER. Trimming shortened V by 0 bases and J by 4 bases, and 18 bases separated the two germline ends. The CDR3 here is CASSQDMVQGMGETQYF. The CDR3, as DNA: TGCGCCAGCAGCCAAGATATGGTCCAGGGGATGGGAGAGACCCAGTACTTC.

V gene TRBV7-8 combines with J gene TRBJ1-2; TRBD1 matches 8 bases. The CDR3 runs 14 residues. Germline values: CDR1 SGHVS, CDR2 FQNEAQ. Trimming cost V 2 bases and J 2 bases; bases outside gene matches: 1. CDR3 loop: CASSLRTGNYGYTF. The CDR3 bases are TGTGCCAGCAGCTTAAGGACAGGGAACTATGGCTACACCTTC.